The 10 T cell receptor beta chains listed next were all sequenced from one sample in a study of T cell changes during pregnancy in multiple sclerosis. Generated by immunoSEQ multiplex PCR, the TCRdb table keeps only in-frame clones and is missing some. This table holds approximately 35,000 clones, 90% found once. The sequenced sample was CD4+ T cells from peripheral blood mononuclear cells, obtained in the second trimester of pregnancy. These receptors came from a female donor in good health, enrolled as a control in a pregnancy study.

This chain connects TRBV2 to TRBJ2-7; D perhaps matches TRBD2 (5 bases). This CDR3 has 12 amino acids. The ends were cut back, 6 bases at V and 3 bases at J, with 9 bases in the middle. From germline, CDR1 is SNHLY and CDR2 FYNNEI. For the CDR3, the DNA is TGTGCCAGCAGGCTCACTAGCTACGAGCAGTACTTC. Translation gives CASRLTSYEQYF.

The chain is built from TRBV15 and TRBJ2-1; 8 bases fit TRBD2. This CDR3 contains 16 residues. Per germline, CDR1 LNHNV and CDR2 YYDKDF (reference sequence). The V segment lost 0 bases and the J segment 4 bases; nucleotides outside the gene matches: 5. CDR3 coding DNA: TGTGCCACCAGCAGAGATCAAGGACTAGCTTACAATGAGCAGTTCTTC. Its protein is CATSRDQGLAYNEQFF.

The V and J genes are TRBV5-6 and TRBJ2-7; 7 bases are a match to TRBD2. Germline V gives CDR1 SGHDT, CDR2 YYEEEE. V lost 4 bases, J lost 1 base, and 5 bases stayed unmatched. The CDR3 sequence is 14 residues long. CDR3 DNA: TGTGCCAGCAGCGTTCTGGGACTATCCTACGAGCAGTACTTC. It codes for CASSVLGLSYEQYF.

J is TRBJ2-5 and V is TRBV19, with 8 positions matching TRBD1. V shed 5 bases and J 0 bases; nucleotides not matched to a gene: 14. The CDR3 consists of 18 residues. CDR1 is LNHDA, CDR2 SQIVND, per germline (reference sequence). CDR3 in amino acids: CASSVNTGQAKYQETQYF. DNA of the CDR3: TGTGCCAGTAGTGTCAATACGGGACAGGCCAAGTACCAAGAGACCCAGTACTTC.

This chain uses TRBV7-9 with TRBJ1-1, with TRBD1 as a possible D gene (6 bases). The CDR3 runs 14 residues. Germline V CDR1 and CDR2: SEHNR, FQNEAQ (reference sequence). V was pared by 3 bases and J by 10 bases, with 18 bases between. This CDR3 reads CASSFLQDTRGAFF. CDR3 DNA sequence: TGTGCCAGCAGCTTCTTGCAGGACACCAGGGGAGCTTTCTTT.

The genes are TRBV4-3 and TRBJ2-3; D call uncertain. The CDR3 totals 15 residues. Trimming removed 0 bases from V and 2 bases from J, with 9 bases in between. CDR1 and CDR2 (germline): LGHNA, YSLEER. CDR3: CASSQELQFTDTQYF. CDR3 coding DNA: TGCGCCAGCAGCCAAGAATTACAGTTCACAGATACGCAGTATTTT.

The chain couples TRBV30 to TRBJ2-3; 12 nucleotides line up with TRBD2. Trimming cost V 4 bases and J 1 base; bases outside gene matches: 12. Germline V lookup: CDR1 GTSNPN, CDR2 SVGIG (reference sequence). This CDR3 has 18 amino acids. The CDR3 bases are TGTGCCTGGAACCCTCCGTGGCTAGCGGGGGGGGGCACAGATACGCAGTATTTT. Translation: CAWNPPWLAGGGTDTQYF.

The genes are TRBV27 and TRBJ1-2, with D possibly being TRBD1 (6 bases). Germline V gene lookup returns CDR1 MNHEY and CDR2 SMNVEV (reference sequence). V shed 4 bases and J shed 0 bases, with 15 bases lying between them. This CDR3 comprises 16 residues. DNA of the CDR3: TGTGCCAGCAGTTCAGGGGTTACCCCAGCTAACTATGGCTACACCTTC. It translates to CASSSGVTPANYGYTF.

The chain employs TRBV5-8 and TRBJ2-1; D possibly corresponds to TRBD2 (5 bases). This CDR3 has 16 amino acids. Germline CDR1 reads SGHTS; CDR2 reads YDEGEE. V dropped 2 bases and J dropped 7 bases, with 19 bases sitting between them. Here the CDR3 reads CASSFRGGRTGNEQFF. CDR3 DNA sequence: TGTGCCAGCAGCTTTCGTGGCGGCCGTACGGGGAATGAGCAGTTCTTC.

The CDR3 region has the DNA TGTGCCAGCTCAGGGACAGGGGACGATGGTGAAAAACTGTTTTTT. Its translation: CASSGTGDDGEKLFF. The chain has TRBV18 and TRBJ1-4; TRBD1 agrees at 10 bases. Looked up from germline, CDR1 is KGHSH and CDR2 is LQKENI. V lost 5 bases and J lost 7; bases outside the gene matches: 7. This CDR3 spans 15 amino acids.